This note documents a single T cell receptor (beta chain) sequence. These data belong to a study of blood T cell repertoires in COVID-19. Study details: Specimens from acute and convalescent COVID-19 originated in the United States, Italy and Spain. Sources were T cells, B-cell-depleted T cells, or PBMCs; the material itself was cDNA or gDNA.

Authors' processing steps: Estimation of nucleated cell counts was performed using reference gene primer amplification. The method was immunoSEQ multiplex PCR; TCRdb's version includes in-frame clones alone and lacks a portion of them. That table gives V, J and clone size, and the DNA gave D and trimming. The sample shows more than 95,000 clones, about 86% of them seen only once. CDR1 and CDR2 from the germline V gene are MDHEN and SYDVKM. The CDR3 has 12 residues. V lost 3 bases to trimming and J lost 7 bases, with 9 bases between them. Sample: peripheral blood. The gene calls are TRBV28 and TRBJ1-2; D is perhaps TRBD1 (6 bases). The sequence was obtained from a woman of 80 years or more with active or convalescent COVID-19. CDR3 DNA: TGTGCCAGCAGTTTGGAACAGGGTGGCTACACCTTC. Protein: CASSLEQGGYTF.